The rows below give T cell receptor beta chains drawn from one sample of a study of cytomegalovirus exposure and HLA in healthy donors. TCRdb's table, derived via immunoSEQ multiplex PCR, lists solely in-frame clones and lacks some. The data show under 150,000 clones, roughly 88% seen once. The sample taken for sequencing was PBMCs. These receptors came from a boy younger than 18 in good health and CMV-seronegative. Each CDR3 is given with its conserved first and last residue. D genes are given only for firm matches. A row's size may be missing; if present it is once, few, many or a size class.

clone_size j_call d_call v_call cdr3_nt cdr3_aa
NA TRBJ2-1 NA TRBV5-1 TGCGCCAGCAGCTCAACTAGTGGGTACGTGAATGAGCAGTTCTTC CASSSTSGYVNEQFF
NA TRBJ1-1 NA TRBV27 TGTGCCAGCTTCAGGCGGGGGAACACTGAAGCTTTCTTT CASFRRGNTEAFF
NA TRBJ1-5 NA TRBV2 TGTGCCAGCAGTGAACCACGGGGGGTGGGCAATCAGCCCCAGCATTTT CASSEPRGVGNQPQHF
once TRBJ2-5 NA TRBV5-4 TGTGCCAGCAGCAGGGGCCAAGAGACCCAGTACTTC CASSRGQETQYF
NA TRBJ2-5 NA TRBV19 TGTGCCAGTAGCCTTGGATGGGGGCGAGAGACCCAGTACTTC CASSLGWGRETQYF
NA TRBJ2-6 NA TRBV19 TGTGCCAGTAGTCGAACAGGGTCTGGGGCCAACGTCCTGACTTTC CASSRTGSGANVLTF
NA TRBJ2-7 TRBD1 TRBV27 TGTGCCAGCAGTTTATCGCTAAGGGGGCGGCGGTACGAGCAGTACTTC CASSLSLRGRRYEQYF
NA TRBJ2-7 TRBD1 TRBV5-4 TGTGCCAGCAGCTCCCCGGGACAGGGCTACGAGCAGTACTTC CASSSPGQGYEQYF
once TRBJ2-7 NA TRBV6-4 TGTGCCAGCAGTGACCGGGCGGGACCGAACTACGAGCAGTACTTC CASSDRAGPNYEQYF
NA TRBJ2-1 TRBD2 TRBV7-9 TGTGCCAGCAGCTTAGCGGGGCTAGCGGGAGGACGCAATGAGCAGTTCTTC CASSLAGLAGGRNEQFF
NA TRBJ1-1 NA TRBV5-4 TGTGCCAGCAGCTGGGGGGAAGGCGGGCTGGGGAACACTGAAGCTTTCTTT CASSWGEGGLGNTEAFF
once TRBJ2-7 NA TRBV21-1 TGTGCCAGCAGCAAAGTAAGACTAGCGGGAGCCCTCTCCTACGAGCAGTACTTC CASSKVRLAGALSYEQYF
NA TRBJ2-1 TRBD2 TRBV2 TGTGCCAGCAGTGACCCCGGACTAGCGGGAATCAATGAGCAGTTCTTC CASSDPGLAGINEQFF